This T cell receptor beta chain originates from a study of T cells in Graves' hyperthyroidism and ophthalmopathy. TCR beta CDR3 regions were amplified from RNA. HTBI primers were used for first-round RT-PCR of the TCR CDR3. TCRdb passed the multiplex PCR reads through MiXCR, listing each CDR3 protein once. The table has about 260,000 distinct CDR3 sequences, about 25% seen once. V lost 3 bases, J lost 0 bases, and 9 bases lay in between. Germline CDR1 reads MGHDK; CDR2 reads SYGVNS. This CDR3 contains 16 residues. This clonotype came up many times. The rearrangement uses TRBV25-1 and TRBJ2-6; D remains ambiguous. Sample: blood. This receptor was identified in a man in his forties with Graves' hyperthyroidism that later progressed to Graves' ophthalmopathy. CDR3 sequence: CASSERRNSGANVLTF. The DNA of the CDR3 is TGTGCCAGCAGTGAGCGACGGAACTCTGGGGCCAACGTCCTGACTTTC.